The 10 T cell receptor beta chains reported below all come from one sample, sequenced in a study of shared clonotypes between healthy human individuals. Sequencing was performed with immunoSEQ multiplex PCR; in TCRdb, only in-frame clones are kept and a portion is missing. The sample holds roughly 2.4 million clones, nearly 97% seen once. Sequences were obtained from naive CD4+ T cells sorted from blood. Noted subset: CD45RA+ positively selected. These receptors were obtained from a man between 18 and 29 years old in good health.

Turning to this clone: Other DNA sequences in the same sample also yield this CDR3. The chain recombines TRBV10-1 with TRBJ2-3, with 7 bases lining up with TRBD1. V shed 2 bases and J 3 bases; nucleotides not matched to a gene: 2. Looked up from germline, CDR1 is WNHNN and CDR2 is SYGVQD (reference sequence). The length of the CDR3 is 14 residues. In DNA, the CDR3 is TGCGCCAGCAGTGAGGCAGGGGGTACAGATACGCAGTATTTT. Translation: CASSEAGGTDTQYF.

The chain uses TRBV6-1 and TRBJ2-2; D unresolved. The length of the CDR3 is 13 residues. CDR1 is MNHNS and CDR2 is SASEGT in the germline V gene. Trimming removed 5 bases from V and 1 base from J, with 5 bases in between. The CDR3 DNA follows: TGTGCCAGCAGTTTTCGGAACACCGGGGAGCTGTTTTTT. This gives the protein CASSFRNTGELFF.

The chain joins TRBV5-1 to TRBJ1-5; D remains ambiguous. CDR1 is SGHRS, CDR2 YFSETQ, per germline. Between the trimmed V and J ends, which lost 0 bases and 1 base, there was a span of 11 bases. This CDR3 is 16 amino acids long. CDR3 residues: CASSLEGRASNQPQHF. CDR3 DNA: TGCGCCAGCAGCTTGGAAGGTAGGGCCAGCAATCAGCCCCAGCATTTT.

V and J are TRBV5-6 and TRBJ1-3; D gene ambiguous. The CDR3 extends over 13 amino acids. The V gene's germline CDR1 is SGHDT and CDR2 YYEEEE. V was shortened by 0 bases and J by 7 bases, with 8 bases between the two germline ends. DNA for the CDR3: TGTGCCAGCAGCTTGGAGGGTTGGAACACCATATATTTT. Its translation is CASSLEGWNTIYF.

The V call is TRBV18, the J call TRBJ2-7; 13 positions match TRBD2. J gave up 0 bases and V 1 base, and 6 bases lay outside the gene matches. CDR3 length: 18 amino acids. Per germline, CDR1 KGHSH and CDR2 LQKENI. In DNA, the CDR3 is TGTGCCAGCTCACCACTTGGACTAGCGGGAGTAAGCTCCTACGAGCAGTACTTC. Protein sequence: CASSPLGLAGVSSYEQYF.

The J gene is TRBJ2-7, the V gene TRBV2, with 11 bases fitting TRBD2. The CDR3 runs 18 residues. CDR1 is SNHLY, CDR2 FYNNEI, per germline. V lost 1 base and J lost 2; bases outside the gene matches: 10. The CDR3 loop reads CASSEVSGRAGYAYEQYF. CDR3 DNA sequence: TGTGCCAGCAGTGAAGTTAGCGGGAGGGCCGGTTACGCCTACGAGCAGTACTTC.

The rearrangement joins TRBV19 to TRBJ1-2, with a tentative D call TRBD1 (6 bases). The CDR3 contains 14 residues. The ends were cut back, 7 bases at V and 4 bases at J, with 16 bases in the middle. CDR1 and CDR2 from the germline V gene are LNHDA and SQIVND (reference sequence). The CDR3 sequence is CASKDRGPIYGYTF. CDR3 in DNA: TGTGCCAGTAAGGACCGGGGGCCCATCTATGGCTACACCTTC. The full variable domain, with the rest looked up from reference TRBV19 and TRBJ1-2, is DGGITQSPKYLFRKEGQNVTLSCEQNLNHDAMYWYRQDPGQGLRLIYYSQIVNDFQKGDIAEGYSVSREKKESFPLTVTSAQKNPTAFYLCASKDRGPIYGYTFGSGTRLTVV.

J is TRBJ2-2 and V is TRBV5-4, with a weak D call TRBD2 (6 bases). This CDR3 spans 16 amino acids. The V gene's germline CDR1 is SGHNT and CDR2 YYREEE (reference sequence). Trimming left V 1 base short and J 4 bases short, with 14 bases between. This chain's CDR3 is CASSLRSPGSTGELFF. The CDR3 DNA is TGTGCCAGCAGCTTGCGCAGCCCCGGGAGCACCGGGGAGCTGTTTTTT. Combining the CDR3 with reference TRBV5-4 and TRBJ2-2 gives the whole variable domain ETGVTQSPTHLIKTRGQQVTLRCSSQSGHNTVSWYQQALGQGPQFIFQYYREEENGRGNFPPRFSGLQFPNYSSELNVNALELDDSALYLCASSLRSPGSTGELFFGEGSRLTVL.

The chain links TRBV7-2 to TRBJ1-2; possible D gene TRBD1, 5 bases. The CDR3 loop spans 14 amino acids. The germline V and J ends were trimmed by 2 bases and 5 bases, with 12 bases remaining between them. Germline CDR1 SGHTA, CDR2 FQGNSA. The CDR3 bases are TGTGCCAGCAGCTTACAACAAGGGGATTATGGCTACACCTTC. Protein sequence: CASSLQQGDYGYTF.

This chain joins TRBV30 and TRBJ2-1, with TRBD2 matching over 15 bases. V gave up 3 bases and J gave up 11 bases; unmatched junction bases: 8. The CDR3 runs to 15 residues. Germline V lookup: CDR1 GTSNPN, CDR2 SVGIG (reference sequence). The CDR3, as DNA: TGTGCCTGGAGACGGACTAGCGGGGGGGCCCCGAAGCAGTTCTTC. This codes for CAWRRTSGGAPKQFF.